This TCR beta chain is drawn from a study of cytomegalovirus exposure and HLA in healthy donors. Turning to the study itself: The 650 to 850 first-cohort repertoires and the 130 or so validation repertoires shared the same platform, a later analysis reported.

The method was immunoSEQ multiplex PCR; TCRdb's version includes in-frame clones alone and lacks a portion of them. Found here are 200,000 to 300,000 clones, 90% of them singletons; the top ten hold 3.1%. This CDR3 has 17 residues. J was trimmed by 0 bases and V by 5 bases; bases with no gene match: 5. Germline V gene data show CDR1 as SGHTA and CDR2 as FQGNSA. Whole-study findings and limits: The study labeled about 160 TCR beta chains cytomegalovirus-associated. A few chains tied to CMV proved CMV antigen-specific in vitro. Subsequent analysis of the 110 or so validation repertoires found a tendency for first-cohort TCR clusters to co-occur.

About this clone: The antigen is unknown.

J is TRBJ2-3 and V is TRBV7-2; 13 nucleotides agree with TRBD2. Sequenced input: PBMCs. The TCR sequence derives from a woman aged 25-40 years in good health and CMV-seronegative. The chain's CDR3 is CASSQGLAGTSTDTQYF. The DNA of the CDR3 is TGTGCCAGCAGCCAGGGACTAGCGGGAACTAGCACAGATACGCAGTATTTT.